What follows describes a single TCR beta chain. Its antigen is unknown. The data stem from a study of cytomegalovirus exposure and HLA in healthy donors. Whole-study results and caveats: A few CMV-associated chains were confirmed in vitro to be specific for CMV antigens.

The CDR3 consists of 13 residues. The germline CDR1 and CDR2 sequences are SNHLY and FYNNEI. Trimming at V came to 8 bases and at J to 5 bases, leaving 4 bases not matched to a gene. PCR primers comprised 60 Vbeta and 13 Jbeta primers. Some clones are missing from TCRdb's copy, which holds only in-frame ones; the method was immunoSEQ multiplex PCR. The sample holds some 170,000 clones, roughly 77% seen once. The rearrangement uses TRBV2 and TRBJ2-1; 9 bases are shared with TRBD2. The sequencing input was PBMCs. The TCR was taken from a man between 18 and 29 years old in good health and CMV-seropositive. CDR3 in amino acids: CASGREGNNEQFF. In DNA form, the CDR3 reads TGTGCCAGCGGGCGGGAGGGTAACAATGAGCAGTTCTTC. Supplemented by reference TRBV2 and TRBJ2-1, the full variable domain reads EPEVTQTPSHQVTQMGQEVILRCVPISNHLYFYWYRQILGQKVEFLVSFYNNEISEKSEIFDDQFSVERPDGSNFTLKIRSTKLEDSAMYFCASGREGNNEQFFGPGTRLTVL.